Shown below are 5 T cell receptor beta chains from a single sample sequenced in a study of blood T cell repertoires in COVID-19. The protocol was immunoSEQ multiplex PCR, while the TCRdb copy is restricted to in-frame clones and leaves out a portion. The sample holds some 150,000 clones, roughly 82% seen once. The material sequenced was peripheral blood. The receptors were gathered from an older man with acute or convalescent COVID-19.

The J gene is TRBJ1-5, the V gene TRBV19; no clear D. V was shortened by 2 bases and J by 2 bases, with 4 bases between the two germline ends. Per germline, CDR1 LNHDA and CDR2 SQIVND (reference sequence). CDR3 length: 13 amino acids. The CDR3 loop reads CASSISRNQPQHF. The DNA of the CDR3 is TGTGCCAGTAGTATAAGCCGCAATCAGCCCCAGCATTTT.

This rearrangement joins TRBV27 to TRBJ2-5; D is unclear. The CDR3 totals 13 residues. CDR1 and CDR2 (germline): MNHEY, SMNVEV (reference sequence). The V end lost 3 bases, the J end lost 2 bases, and 7 bases lay between the germline ends. The chain's CDR3 is CASSFFNQETQYF. CDR3 sequence (DNA): TGTGCCAGCAGTTTCTTTAATCAAGAGACCCAGTACTTC.

CDR3 nucleotide sequence: TGTGCCAGCAGCTTAGCGGGACAGGGGAGCAATCAGCCCCAGCATTTT. This codes for CASSLAGQGSNQPQHF. The V call is TRBV7-8, the J call TRBJ1-5; 10 nucleotides match TRBD1. The ends lost 0 bases at V and 1 base at J; junction bases unmatched: 0. CDR3 size: 16 residues. Germline values: CDR1 SGHVS, CDR2 FQNEAQ.

The V gene is TRBV7-9, the J gene TRBJ2-1; TRBD1 matches 7 bases. The V gene end was trimmed by 4 bases and the J gene end by 0 bases; junction bases not matched to a gene: 6. This CDR3 is built from 16 residues. Germline V lookup: CDR1 SEHNR, CDR2 FQNEAQ (reference sequence). The CDR3 loop is CASSSLTGSSYNEQFF. The DNA of the CDR3 is TGTGCCAGCAGCTCCCTGACAGGGAGCTCCTACAATGAGCAGTTCTTC. The complete variable domain, with remaining parts taken from reference TRBV7-9 and TRBJ2-1, reads DTGVSQNPRHKITKRGQNVTFRCDPISEHNRLYWYRQTLGQGPEFLTYFQNEAQLEKSRLLSDRFSAERPKGSFSTLEIQRTEQGDSAMYLCASSSLTGSSYNEQFFGPGTRLTVL.

There are many counts of this clone. The V gene is TRBV4-1, the J gene TRBJ1-3, with D unclear. The CDR3 sequence is 15 residues long. The V gene lost 0 bases and the J gene lost 4 bases, with 10 bases spanning the gap. Germline CDR1 reads MGHRA; CDR2 reads YSYEKL. CDR3 protein: CASSQEVLRGNTIYF. CDR3 DNA: TGCGCCAGCAGCCAAGAGGTCCTAAGAGGAAACACCATATATTTT.